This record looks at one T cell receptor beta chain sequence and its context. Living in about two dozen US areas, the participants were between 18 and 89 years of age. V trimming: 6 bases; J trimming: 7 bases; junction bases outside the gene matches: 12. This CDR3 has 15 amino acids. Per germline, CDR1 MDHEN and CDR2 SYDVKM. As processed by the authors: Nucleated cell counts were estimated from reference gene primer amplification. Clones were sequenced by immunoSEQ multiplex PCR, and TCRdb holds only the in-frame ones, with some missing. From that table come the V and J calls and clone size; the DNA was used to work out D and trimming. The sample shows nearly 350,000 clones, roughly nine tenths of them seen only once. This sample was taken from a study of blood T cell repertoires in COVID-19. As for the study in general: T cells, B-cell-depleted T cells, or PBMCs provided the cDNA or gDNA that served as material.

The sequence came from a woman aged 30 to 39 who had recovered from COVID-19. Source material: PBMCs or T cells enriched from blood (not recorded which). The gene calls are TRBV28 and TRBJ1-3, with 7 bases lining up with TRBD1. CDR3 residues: CASRGYTGEGNTIYF. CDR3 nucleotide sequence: TGTGCCAGCAGGGGGTATACAGGGGAAGGGAACACCATATATTTT.